One and the same sample provided the 7 T cell receptor beta chains below, sequenced in a study of T cell responses to AZD1222 COVID-19 vaccine. The protocol was immunoSEQ multiplex PCR, while the TCRdb copy is restricted to in-frame clones and leaves out a portion. The sample lists about 270,000 clones, around 93% occurring once. Sequencing used peripheral blood, obtained 28 days after the second AZD1222 dose. These receptors were taken from an adult who received the AZD1222 COVID-19 vaccine.

This chain links TRBV6-5 with TRBJ2-7; D is uncertain. V was clipped by 6 bases and J by 4 bases, with 10 bases between them. The length of the CDR3 is 12 residues. Germline CDR1 reads MNHEY; CDR2 reads SVGAGI. CDR3 nucleotide sequence: TGTGCCAGCAGCCACCCCGGGTACGAGCAGTACTTC. As protein: CASSHPGYEQYF.

This clone was seen a few times. The V gene is TRBV7-2, the J gene TRBJ1-1; D not resolved. Germline CDR1 is SGHTA and CDR2 is FQGNSA. V was trimmed by 4 bases and J by 3 bases, leaving 12 bases between them. There are 14 residues in the CDR3. DNA of the CDR3: TGTGCCAGCAGCTACGTCTTCCACGACACTGAAGCTTTCTTT. Protein sequence: CASSYVFHDTEAFF.

V gene TRBV28 combines with J gene TRBJ1-1; the D is unclear. Germline V gene sequence: CDR1 MDHEN, CDR2 SYDVKM. V was cut by 0 bases and J by 11 bases, with 10 bases left in between. The CDR3 contains 12 residues. CDR3 in amino acids: CASSLWSDEAFF. The CDR3 DNA sequence: TGTGCCAGCAGTTTATGGTCGGATGAGGCTTTCTTT.

The table lists this clone with a few counts. The gene calls are TRBV4-2 and TRBJ2-1, with TRBD2 as a possible D gene (5 bases). The germline CDR1 and CDR2 sequences are LGHNA and YNFKEQ. Trimming shortened V by 0 bases and J by 9 bases, and 9 bases separated the two germline ends. This CDR3 is built from 13 residues. CDR3 residues: CASSQDIASEQFF. The DNA of the CDR3 is TGTGCCAGCAGCCAAGATATAGCGAGTGAGCAGTTCTTC.

This clone was observed a single time. The chain couples TRBV7-7 to TRBJ2-5; D is ambiguous. Trimming left V 5 bases short and J 4 bases short, with 8 bases between. The CDR3 has 12 residues. Germline CDR1 is SSHAT and CDR2 is FNYEAQ (reference sequence). CDR3 coding DNA: TGTGCCAGCAGCCCAAACGGAGAGACCCAGTACTTC. It codes for CASSPNGETQYF.

J is TRBJ1-5 and V is TRBV7-2; the match to TRBD1 covers 7 bases. J was trimmed by 2 bases and V by 3 bases; bases with no gene match: 1. The germline CDR1 and CDR2 sequences are SGHTA and FQGNSA. This CDR3 is built from 14 residues. In nucleotides, the CDR3 is TGTGCCAGCAGCTTCACAGGGGGCAATCAGCCCCAGCATTTT. Amino acids: CASSFTGGNQPQHF. The entire variable domain, with the rest obtained from reference TRBV7-2 and TRBJ1-5, is as follows: GAGVSQSPSNKVTEKGKDVELRCDPISGHTALYWYRQSLGQGLEFLIYFQGNSAPDKSGLPSDRFSAERTGGSVSTLTIQRTQQEDSAVYLCASSFTGGNQPQHFGDGTRLSIL.

The genes are TRBV9 and TRBJ1-5, with 7 bases identical to TRBD1. The germline gives CDR1 SGDLS, CDR2 YYNGEE. The CDR3 covers 15 residues. J lost 3 bases, V lost 3 bases, and 6 bases had no gene match. CDR3 sequence: CASSETGLLNQPQHF. As DNA, the CDR3 is TGTGCCAGCAGCGAGACAGGGCTTCTCAATCAGCCCCAGCATTTT.